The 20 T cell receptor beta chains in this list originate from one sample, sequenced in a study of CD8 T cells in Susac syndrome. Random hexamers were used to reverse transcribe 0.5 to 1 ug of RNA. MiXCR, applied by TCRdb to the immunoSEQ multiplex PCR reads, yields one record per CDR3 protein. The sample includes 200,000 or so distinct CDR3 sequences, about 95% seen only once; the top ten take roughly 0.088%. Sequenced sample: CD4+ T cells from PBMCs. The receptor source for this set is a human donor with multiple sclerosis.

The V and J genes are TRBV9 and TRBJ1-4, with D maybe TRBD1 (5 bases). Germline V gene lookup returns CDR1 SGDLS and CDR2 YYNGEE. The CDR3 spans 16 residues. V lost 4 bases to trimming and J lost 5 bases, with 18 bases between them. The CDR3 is CASSTTSGLKNEKLFF. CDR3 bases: TGTGCCAGCAGCACGACATCGGGACTCAAGAATGAAAAACTGTTTTTT.

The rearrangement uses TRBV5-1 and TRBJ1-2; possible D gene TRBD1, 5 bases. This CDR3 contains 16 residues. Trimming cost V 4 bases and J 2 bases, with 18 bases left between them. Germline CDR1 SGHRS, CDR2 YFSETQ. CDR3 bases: TGCGCCAGCAGCAGAGGTACAGGACAAGCCAACTATGGCTACACCTTC. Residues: CASSRGTGQANYGYTF. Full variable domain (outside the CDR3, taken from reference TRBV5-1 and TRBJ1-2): KAGVTQTPRYLIKTRGQQVTLSCSPISGHRSVSWYQQTPGQGLQFLFEYFSETQRNKGNFPGRFSGRQFSNSRSEMNVSTLELGDSALYLCASSRGTGQANYGYTFGSGTRLTVV.

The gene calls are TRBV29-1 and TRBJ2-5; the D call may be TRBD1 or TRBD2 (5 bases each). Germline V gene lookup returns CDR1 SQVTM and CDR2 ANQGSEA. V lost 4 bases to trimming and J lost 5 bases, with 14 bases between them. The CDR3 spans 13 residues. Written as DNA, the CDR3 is TGCAGCGTTGCGATAACCGAGGGGGAGACCCAGTACTTC. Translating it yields CSVAITEGETQYF.

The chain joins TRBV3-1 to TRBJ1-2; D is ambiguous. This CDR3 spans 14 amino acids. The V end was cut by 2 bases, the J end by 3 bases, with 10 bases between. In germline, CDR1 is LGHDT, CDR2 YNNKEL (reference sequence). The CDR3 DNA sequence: TGTGCCAGCAGCCAATACATTCAGGACTATGGCTACACCTTC. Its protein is CASSQYIQDYGYTF.

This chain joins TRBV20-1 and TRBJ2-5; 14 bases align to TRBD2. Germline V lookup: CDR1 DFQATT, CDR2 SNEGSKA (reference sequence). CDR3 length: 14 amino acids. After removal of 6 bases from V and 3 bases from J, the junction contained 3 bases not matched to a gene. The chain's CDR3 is CSASGLAGEETQYF. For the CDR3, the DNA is TGCAGTGCCTCGGGACTAGCGGGAGAAGAGACCCAGTACTTC.

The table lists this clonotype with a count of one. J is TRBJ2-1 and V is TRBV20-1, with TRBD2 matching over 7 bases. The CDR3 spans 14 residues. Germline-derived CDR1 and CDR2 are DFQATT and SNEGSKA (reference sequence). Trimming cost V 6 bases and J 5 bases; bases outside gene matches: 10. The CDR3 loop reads CSALSGARNNEQFF. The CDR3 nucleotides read TGCAGTGCCCTAAGCGGGGCCAGAAACAATGAGCAGTTCTTC.

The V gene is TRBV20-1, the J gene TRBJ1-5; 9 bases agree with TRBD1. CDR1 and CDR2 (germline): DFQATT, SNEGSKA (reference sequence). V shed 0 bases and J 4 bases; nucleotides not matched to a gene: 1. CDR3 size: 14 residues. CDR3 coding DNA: TGCAGTGCTAGAGAGACAGGGGGAAATCAGCCCCAGCATTTT. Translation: CSARETGGNQPQHF.

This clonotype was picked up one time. CDR3 region: CSADRGAYEQYF. The CDR3 DNA is TGCAGTGCCGACAGGGGCGCCTACGAGCAGTACTTC. The V gene is TRBV20-1, the J gene TRBJ2-7, with 8 bases aligning to TRBD1. From germline, CDR1 is DFQATT and CDR2 SNEGSKA (reference sequence). This CDR3 region has 12 residues. J was trimmed by 2 bases and V by 6 bases; bases with no gene match: 3.

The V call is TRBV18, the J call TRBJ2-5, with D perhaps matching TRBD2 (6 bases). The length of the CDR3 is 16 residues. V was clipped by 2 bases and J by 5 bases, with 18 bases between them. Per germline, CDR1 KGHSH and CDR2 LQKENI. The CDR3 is CASSPTYGDSGETQYF. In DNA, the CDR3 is TGTGCCAGCTCACCAACTTATGGAGACAGCGGGGAGACCCAGTACTTC.

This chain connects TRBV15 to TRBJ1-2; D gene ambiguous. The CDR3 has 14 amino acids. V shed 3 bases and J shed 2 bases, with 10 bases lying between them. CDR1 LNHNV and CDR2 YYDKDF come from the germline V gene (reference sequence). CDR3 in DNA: TGTGCCACCAGCAGCCCCTCGGGGAACTATGGCTACACCTTC. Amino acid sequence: CATSSPSGNYGYTF.

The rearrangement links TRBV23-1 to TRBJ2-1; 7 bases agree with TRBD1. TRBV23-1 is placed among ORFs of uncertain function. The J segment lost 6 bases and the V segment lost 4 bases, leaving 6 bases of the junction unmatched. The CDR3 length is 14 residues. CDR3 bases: TGCGCCAGCAGTCGATTTGGGACAGTCAATGAGCAGTTCTTC. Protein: CASSRFGTVNEQFF.

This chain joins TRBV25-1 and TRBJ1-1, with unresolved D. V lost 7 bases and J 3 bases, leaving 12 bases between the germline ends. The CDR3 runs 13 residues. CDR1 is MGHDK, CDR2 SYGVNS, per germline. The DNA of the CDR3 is TGTGCCAGCAAGGTTAGGGTGGACACTGAAGCTTTCTTT. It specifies CASKVRVDTEAFF.

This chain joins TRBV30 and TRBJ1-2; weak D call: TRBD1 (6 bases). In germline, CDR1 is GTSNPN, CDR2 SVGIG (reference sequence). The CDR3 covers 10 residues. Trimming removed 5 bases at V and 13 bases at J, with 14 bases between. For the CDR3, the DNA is TGTGCCTGGGGGGACACCCTCTCCACCTTC. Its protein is CAWGDTLSTF. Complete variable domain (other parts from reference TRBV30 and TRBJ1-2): SQTIHQWPATLVQPVGSPLSLECTVEGTSNPNLYWYRQAAGRGLQLLFYSVGIGQISSEVPQNLSASRPQDRQFILSSKKLLLSDSGFYLCAWGDTLSTFGSGTRLTVV.

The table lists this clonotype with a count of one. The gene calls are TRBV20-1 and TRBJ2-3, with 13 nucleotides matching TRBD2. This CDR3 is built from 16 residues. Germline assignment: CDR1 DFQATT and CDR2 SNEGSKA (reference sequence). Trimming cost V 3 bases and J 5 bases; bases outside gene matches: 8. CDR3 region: CSASKLAGGNIDTQYF. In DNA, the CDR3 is TGCAGTGCTAGTAAACTAGCGGGGGGGAATATAGATACGCAGTATTTT.

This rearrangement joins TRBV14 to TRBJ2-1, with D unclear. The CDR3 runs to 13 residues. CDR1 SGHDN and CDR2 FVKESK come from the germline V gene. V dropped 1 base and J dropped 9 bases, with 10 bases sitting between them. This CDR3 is CASSQARFGEQFF. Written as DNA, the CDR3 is TGTGCCAGCAGCCAAGCCCGATTTGGTGAGCAGTTCTTC.

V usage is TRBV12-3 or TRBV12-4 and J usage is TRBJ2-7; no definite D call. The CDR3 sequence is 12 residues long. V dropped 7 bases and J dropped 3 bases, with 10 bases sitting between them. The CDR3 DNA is TGTGCCAGCACCGAGACGGGCTACGAGCAGTACTTC. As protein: CASTETGYEQYF.

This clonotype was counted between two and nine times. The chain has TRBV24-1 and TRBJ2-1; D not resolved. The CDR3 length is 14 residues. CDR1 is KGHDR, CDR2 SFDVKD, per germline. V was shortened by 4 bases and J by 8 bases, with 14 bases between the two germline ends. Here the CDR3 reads CATSERQIGDEQFF. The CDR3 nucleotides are TGTGCCACCAGTGAGAGGCAGATCGGCGATGAGCAGTTCTTC.

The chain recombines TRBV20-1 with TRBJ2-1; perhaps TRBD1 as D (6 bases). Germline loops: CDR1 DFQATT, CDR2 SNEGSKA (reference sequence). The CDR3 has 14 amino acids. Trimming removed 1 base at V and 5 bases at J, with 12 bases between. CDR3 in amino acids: CSARGVRGHNEQFF. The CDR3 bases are TGCAGTGCTAGAGGGGTCAGGGGCCACAATGAGCAGTTCTTC.

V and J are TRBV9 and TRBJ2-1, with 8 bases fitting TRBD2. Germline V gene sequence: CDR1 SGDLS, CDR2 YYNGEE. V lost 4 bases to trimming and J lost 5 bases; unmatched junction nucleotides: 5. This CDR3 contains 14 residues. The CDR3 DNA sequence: TGTGCCAGCAGCATTGGGGGACTAGACAATGAGCAGTTCTTC. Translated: CASSIGGLDNEQFF.

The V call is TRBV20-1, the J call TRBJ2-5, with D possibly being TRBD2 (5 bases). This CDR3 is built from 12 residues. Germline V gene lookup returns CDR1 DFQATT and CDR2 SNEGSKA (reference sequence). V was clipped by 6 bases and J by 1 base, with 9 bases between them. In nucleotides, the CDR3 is TGCAGTGCAATGGACTTCCAAGAGACCCAGTACTTC. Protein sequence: CSAMDFQETQYF.